The entry below describes one T cell receptor (beta chain). These data originate in a study of CD8 T cells in Susac syndrome. Across the whole study: About 6 sequenced Susac syndrome patients had clinically active disease, while 8 or 9 were in remission.

This CDR3 is built from 13 residues. V dropped 5 bases and J dropped 8 bases, with 15 bases sitting between them. Random hexamers were used to reverse transcribe about 0.5 to 1 ug of RNA. TCRdb analysed the immunoSEQ multiplex PCR reads with MiXCR anew, one entry per CDR3 protein. Found here are approximately 210,000 distinct CDR3 sequences, 94% of them singletons; the top ten hold over 0.15%. The sequenced material came from CD4+ T cells from PBMCs. The receptor's source is a human donor with Susac syndrome. The chain is built from TRBV12-3 or TRBV12-4 and TRBJ1-2; D gene uncertain. The CDR3 coding sequence is TGTGCCAGCAGTCCGATCGGGCCCGTCGGCTACACCTTC. Translated, it gives CASSPIGPVGYTF.